Sequencing of this T cell receptor (beta chain) was carried out in a study of OX40 agonist ivuxolimab in advanced cancers. TCRdb's copy holds only in-frame clones and misses some; the assay was immunoSEQ multiplex PCR. The table has about 53,000 clones, roughly 84% seen once; the top ten hold roughly 4.2%. The investigators sampled blood at baseline, at cycle 4 day 1, and at cycle 7 day 1. The V gene end was trimmed by 3 bases and the J gene end by 7 bases; junction bases not matched to a gene: 5. CDR3 length equals 14 residues. Germline V gene sequence: CDR1 SGHRS, CDR2 YFSETQ. Worth noting for this clone: What it binds is unknown.

Whole-study results and caveats: Expanded clones were, on average, more numerous among CD8+ T cells than CD4+.

The chain has TRBV5-1 and TRBJ2-4; 9 nucleotides match TRBD1. The source is an adult with an advanced solid tumor such as melanoma, head and neck, liver or kidney cancer. Sequences were derived from CD4+ or CD8+ T cells sorted from blood, sampled in a trial of the OX40 agonist ivuxolimab. The chain's CDR3 is CASSSSQGANIQYF. The CDR3 bases are TGCGCCAGCAGCTCGTCACAGGGGGCGAACATTCAGTACTTC.